Listed here is a single TCR beta chain. Here immunoSEQ multiplex PCR was the method, and the copy in TCRdb shows in-frame clones only, minus some. The sample lists 45,000 to 60,000 clones, approximately 92% occurring once. This CDR3 comprises 12 residues. CDR1 is ENHRY, CDR2 SYGVKD, per germline. Trimming took 3 bases from V and 12 from J, leaving 15 bases between them. The source of the sample is a study of T cell changes during pregnancy in multiple sclerosis. The chain recombines TRBV10-3 with TRBJ2-7; a possible D gene is TRBD2 (7 bases). The receptor comes from a female donor with multiple sclerosis, enrolled in a pregnancy study. Sample: CD4+ T cells from peripheral blood mononuclear cells, taken in the third trimester of pregnancy. The DNA of the CDR3 is TGTGCCATCAGTGACGTGACTCGGGGGGCGTACTTC. It translates to CAISDVTRGAYF.